The next 10 T cell receptor beta chains were all read from a single sample in a study of cytomegalovirus exposure and HLA in healthy donors (dated by TCRdb to about 2017). Library method: the immunoSEQ multiplex PCR assay. The multiplex PCR relied on a mix of 60 forward primers for TCR Vbeta segments and 13 reverse primers for TCR Jbeta segments. Held by TCRdb, this immuneACCESS table contains in-frame sequences only and omits some clones. Under half of the omission traces to an unresolved V gene where checked; the cause of the rest is unknown. For this sample there are 100,000 to 150,000 clones; roughly 68% appear just once. Jointly, the top ten make up about 4.4% of the sample. Sequenced material: PBMCs. Every receptor here comes from a woman aged 45-60 years in good health and CMV-seropositive.

This clone was counted a few times. The chain uses TRBV6-1 and TRBJ2-3; 11 bases agree with TRBD2. This CDR3 is 18 amino acids long. Unmatched junction bases numbered 9, after V lost 2 bases and J lost 2 bases. Germline CDR1 MNHNS, CDR2 SASEGT. As DNA, the CDR3 is TGTGCCAGCAGTGAAAGGGGGTTAGCGGGGGGGTACACAGATACGCAGTATTTT. This gives the protein CASSERGLAGGYTDTQYF.

Only one count was recorded for this clone. The chain has TRBV25-1 and TRBJ2-2; 9 nucleotides match TRBD2. The CDR3 is 14 amino acids. Germline V gene sequence: CDR1 MGHDK, CDR2 SYGVNS. V shed 10 bases and J 1 base; nucleotides not matched to a gene: 4. The CDR3 region is CATLAGLNTGELFF. In DNA, the CDR3 is TGTGCCACCCTAGCGGGGCTGAACACCGGGGAGCTGTTTTTT.

This clone was seen a handful of times. The rearrangement links TRBV5-1 to TRBJ2-7, with D perhaps matching TRBD2 (6 bases). V lost 0 bases to trimming and J lost 0 bases, with 10 bases between them. The germline V gene has CDR1 SGHRS and CDR2 YFSETQ. The CDR3 runs 15 residues. CDR3 sequence (DNA): TGCGCCAGCAGCTTGGGGGGGGATTCCTCCTACGAGCAGTACTTC. It yields the protein CASSLGGDSSYEQYF.

The chain uses TRBV4-2 and TRBJ1-4; the D gene is possibly TRBD1 (5 bases). The CDR3 has 15 residues. Trimming removed 5 bases from V and 3 bases from J, with 13 bases in between. Germline CDR1 reads LGHNA; CDR2 reads YNFKEQ. DNA for the CDR3: TGTGCCAGCAGCGAACGCGGGGCCTCTAATGAAAAACTGTTTTTT. Amino acids: CASSERGASNEKLFF.

The genes are TRBV5-4 and TRBJ2-7; 9 bases line up with TRBD2. The CDR3 runs to 15 residues. Trimming removed 2 bases from V and 2 bases from J; junction bases left unmatched: 5. In germline, CDR1 is SGHNT, CDR2 YYREEE (reference sequence). CDR3 nucleotides: TGTGCCAGCAGCTTATCTAGCGGGGTAACCTACGAGCAGTACTTC. Translated, it gives CASSLSSGVTYEQYF. The variable domain in full, completed from reference TRBV5-4 and TRBJ2-7, reads ETGVTQSPTHLIKTRGQQVTLRCSSQSGHNTVSWYQQALGQGPQFIFQYYREEENGRGNFPPRFSGLQFPNYSSELNVNALELDDSALYLCASSLSSGVTYEQYFGPGTRLTVT.

This clone has a single count. The V gene is TRBV7-2, the J gene TRBJ2-1, with D tentatively TRBD2 (6 bases). CDR1 is SGHTA and CDR2 is FQGNSA in the germline V gene. The CDR3 loop spans 19 amino acids. The V and J ends lost 1 base and 0 bases respectively, with 19 bases between them. CDR3 sequence: CASSLVYTNLGGSYNEQFF. The CDR3 coding sequence is TGTGCCAGCAGCTTAGTTTACACTAATTTGGGGGGCTCCTACAATGAGCAGTTCTTC.

As DNA, the CDR3 is TGTGCCAGTAGTGAGACGTCCCCAGGCAAACTGTTTTTT. Translated: CASSETSPGKLFF. The genes are TRBV19 and TRBJ1-4; D gene unclear. Germline CDR1 is LNHDA and CDR2 is SQIVND (reference sequence). Trimming pared 5 bases from V and 11 bases from J, leaving 15 bases between. This CDR3 is 13 amino acids long.

V is TRBV4-2 and J is TRBJ2-7; TRBD1 agrees at 8 bases. CDR1 and CDR2 (germline): LGHNA, YNFKEQ. The CDR3 covers 16 residues. J was trimmed by 1 base and V by 6 bases; bases with no gene match: 11. The DNA for the CDR3 is TGTGCCAGCAGGAGAGAGACAGGGGCAAGGTCCTACGAGCAGTACTTC. It is translated as CASRRETGARSYEQYF.

The chain carries TRBV7-6 and TRBJ1-6, with D unclear. The CDR3 sequence is 14 residues long. Germline values: CDR1 SGHVS, CDR2 FNYEAQ. V was cut by 5 bases and J by 7 bases, with 12 bases left in between. This CDR3 reads CASSARKINSPLHF. The CDR3 DNA is TGTGCCAGCAGCGCCAGGAAAATAAATTCACCCCTCCACTTT.

The chain recombines TRBV5-1 with TRBJ2-3, with 9 bases matching TRBD2. The V gene's germline CDR1 is SGHRS and CDR2 YFSETQ. The CDR3 length is 15 residues. J was trimmed by 1 base and V by 1 base; bases with no gene match: 1. The DNA for the CDR3 is TGCGCCAGCAGCTTGAGGACTAGCGGCACAGATACGCAGTATTTT. Encoded protein: CASSLRTSGTDTQYF.